Presented here are 27 T cell receptor beta chains from one specimen sequenced in a study of cytomegalovirus exposure and HLA in healthy donors. Both 60 Vbeta primers and 13 Jbeta primers went into the PCR. Here immunoSEQ multiplex PCR was the method, and the copy in TCRdb shows in-frame clones only, minus some. The sample has about 180,000 clones; about 82% are singletons. Sequenced input: PBMCs. Source of these receptors: a man in his late teens or twenties in good health and CMV-seronegative.

J is TRBJ2-3 and V is TRBV9, with 10 bases fitting TRBD2. CDR1 and CDR2 (germline): SGDLS, YYNGEE. J gave up 4 bases and V 1 base, and 3 bases lay outside the gene matches. This CDR3 is 15 amino acids long. The chain's CDR3 is CASSVLAGAPDTQYF. The CDR3 DNA sequence: TGTGCCAGCAGCGTACTAGCGGGGGCCCCAGATACGCAGTATTTT.

This clone has a handful of counts. This sequence joins TRBV15 and TRBJ1-2, with 7 bases lining up with TRBD1. Germline-derived CDR1 and CDR2 are LNHNV and YYDKDF (reference sequence). V was clipped by 1 base and J by 8 bases; unmatched bases: 13. This CDR3 contains 16 residues. CDR3 in DNA: TGTGCCACCAGCAGAGGGAGGGGGCAGGCGTCCTACGGCTACACCTTC. Translating it yields CATSRGRGQASYGYTF. The full variable domain, completed using reference TRBV15 and TRBJ1-2, is DAMVIQNPRYQVTQFGKPVTLSCSQTLNHNVMYWYQQKSSQAPKLLFHYYDKDFNNEADTPDNFQSRRPNTSFCFLDIRSPGLGDTAMYLCATSRGRGQASYGYTFGSGTRLTVV.

V usage is TRBV18 and J usage is TRBJ2-4; D might be TRBD2 (5 bases). Trimming pared 4 bases from V and 0 bases from J, leaving 16 bases between. Germline values: CDR1 KGHSH, CDR2 LQKENI. The length of the CDR3 is 17 residues. CDR3 DNA sequence: TGTGCCAGCTCACTATCGGGAACCCTCATAGCCAAAAACATTCAGTACTTC. Its protein product is CASSLSGTLIAKNIQYF.

The chain uses TRBV7-9 and TRBJ1-1; maybe TRBD1 (5 bases). This CDR3 has 14 residues. The germline V gene encodes CDR1 SEHNR and CDR2 FQNEAQ (reference sequence). V lost 8 bases, J lost 6 bases, and 19 bases lay in between. CDR3 loop: CASQPGGSIPEAFF. The DNA for the CDR3 is TGTGCCAGCCAGCCGGGGGGGTCGATCCCTGAAGCTTTCTTT.

This rearrangement joins TRBV5-1 to TRBJ1-6; TRBD1 is a possible D gene (5 bases). Germline CDR1 SGHRS, CDR2 YFSETQ. With 0 bases removed from V and 5 bases from J, the gap between germline ends came to 15 bases. This CDR3 is built from 17 residues. The CDR3 nucleotides read TGCGCCAGCAGCTTGGGGGCAGGGCGGATTGATAATTCACCCCTCCACTTT. Translated, it gives CASSLGAGRIDNSPLHF.

This chain joins TRBV19 and TRBJ1-3; a possible D gene is TRBD1 (6 bases). This CDR3 comprises 17 residues. Germline assignment: CDR1 LNHDA and CDR2 SQIVND (reference sequence). V was trimmed by 3 bases and J by 2 bases, leaving 17 bases between them. CDR3 loop: CASSIYRPQGAGNTIYF. The CDR3 region has the DNA TGTGCCAGTAGTATCTATCGCCCACAGGGAGCTGGAAACACCATATATTTT.

The chain recombines TRBV27 with TRBJ1-1, with 7 positions matching TRBD1. CDR1 and CDR2 from the germline V gene are MNHEY and SMNVEV (reference sequence). The V and J ends lost 2 bases and 9 bases, in that order; junction bases with no gene match: 9. This CDR3 comprises 14 residues. CDR3 coding DNA: TGTGCCAGCAGTTTACAAGGGACAGCAAAACAAGCTTTCTTT. This codes for CASSLQGTAKQAFF.

This clone came up once. V usage is TRBV5-1 and J usage is TRBJ2-1, with a possible D match to TRBD2 (5 bases). Germline assignment: CDR1 SGHRS and CDR2 YFSETQ. V lost 1 base, J lost 5 bases, and 19 bases lay in between. This CDR3 contains 17 residues. The CDR3 region has the DNA TGCGCCAGCAGCTTGTCCGTGACTACATCTTTTGACAATGAGCAGTTCTTC. Protein: CASSLSVTTSFDNEQFF.

The chain couples TRBV5-1 to TRBJ2-5; 9 bases map to TRBD1. Germline loops: CDR1 SGHRS, CDR2 YFSETQ. V shed 4 bases and J 4 bases; nucleotides not matched to a gene: 2. The CDR3 extends over 13 amino acids. The CDR3 DNA follows: TGCGCCAGCAGCCCGGGACAGGGAGAGACCCAGTACTTC. It encodes CASSPGQGETQYF.

The chain employs TRBV28 and TRBJ2-5, with a possible D match to TRBD1 (5 bases). Germline values: CDR1 MDHEN, CDR2 SYDVKM. Trimming stripped 7 bases from V and 0 bases from J, with 15 bases between. The CDR3 sequence is 15 residues long. In nucleotides, the CDR3 is TGTGCCAGCAAGGCGTTGGACAAAAACCAAGAGACCCAGTACTTC. Protein product: CASKALDKNQETQYF.

The chain uses TRBV27 and TRBJ1-1; 10 nucleotides match TRBD1. Germline CDR1 reads MNHEY; CDR2 reads SMNVEV (reference sequence). The CDR3 has 18 amino acids. The trim removed 4 bases at V and 6 bases at J, leaving 17 bases unmatched. The DNA for the CDR3 is TGTGCCAGCAGTTCCCGCGGACCCGTCGACAGGGGGCTCTCTGAAGCTTTCTTT. It codes for CASSSRGPVDRGLSEAFF.

V gene TRBV9 combines with J gene TRBJ2-1, with D tentatively TRBD1 (6 bases). This CDR3 comprises 15 residues. Germline V gene data show CDR1 as SGDLS and CDR2 as YYNGEE. V lost 2 bases, J lost 0 bases, and 9 bases lay in between. The CDR3 spells CASSVLDSSYNEQFF. Written as DNA, the CDR3 is TGTGCCAGCAGCGTTCTGGACAGCTCCTACAATGAGCAGTTCTTC.

This clone appeared a few times. The rearrangement uses TRBV30 and TRBJ2-7, with D perhaps TRBD2 (6 bases). The germline V gene encodes CDR1 GTSNPN and CDR2 SVGIG (reference sequence). The CDR3 consists of 15 residues. V was cut by 8 bases and J by 1 base, with 21 bases left in between. The CDR3 spells CARSGLFHASYEQYF. Written as DNA, the CDR3 is TGTGCCCGCTCAGGACTATTCCATGCGTCCTACGAGCAGTACTTC. The full variable domain, completed using reference TRBV30 and TRBJ2-7, is SQTIHQWPATLVQPVGSPLSLECTVEGTSNPNLYWYRQAAGRGLQLLFYSVGIGQISSEVPQNLSASRPQDRQFILSSKKLLLSDSGFYLCARSGLFHASYEQYFGPGTRLTVT.

The rearrangement links TRBV6-6 to TRBJ2-2; D perhaps matches TRBD2 (6 bases). The CDR3 length is 15 residues. Germline V gene data show CDR1 as MNHNY and CDR2 as SVGAGI (reference sequence). The V gene lost 6 bases and the J gene lost 5 bases, with 16 bases spanning the gap. CDR3 protein: CASSPVRAGTGELFF. The CDR3 region has the DNA TGTGCCAGCAGCCCGGTGAGGGCGGGGACCGGGGAGCTGTTTTTT.

This clone was recorded a few times. The rearrangement joins TRBV6-5 to TRBJ2-3; TRBD2 is a possible D gene (5 bases). V was shortened by 4 bases and J by 7 bases, with 9 bases between the two germline ends. Per germline, CDR1 MNHEY and CDR2 SVGAGI. The CDR3 sequence is 12 residues long. The CDR3 DNA sequence: TGTGCCAGCAGTTTGCCCGGGAATACGCAGTATTTT. This gives the protein CASSLPGNTQYF.

This clone appeared once. The V and J genes are TRBV7-9 and TRBJ1-1; D is possibly TRBD1 (5 bases). The ends were cut back, 5 bases at V and 4 bases at J, with 8 bases in the middle. This CDR3 has 12 amino acids. Germline values: CDR1 SEHNR, CDR2 FQNEAQ (reference sequence). This CDR3 is CASSPGGTEAFF. The DNA of the CDR3 is TGTGCCAGCAGCCCCGGGGGCACTGAAGCTTTCTTT.

The chain carries TRBV10-1 and TRBJ2-7; D gene unclear. Germline V CDR1 and CDR2: WNHNN, SYGVQD (reference sequence). V lost 3 bases to trimming and J lost 7 bases, with 13 bases between them. This CDR3 has 13 residues. The CDR3 DNA follows: TGCGCCAGCAGTGAATCTCCTGGTCGGGAGCAGTACTTC. Translated, it gives CASSESPGREQYF.

CDR3 sequence (DNA): TGTGCCTGGAGTACCAAAGAGAATAATTATAATTCACCCCTCCACTTT. This codes for CAWSTKENNYNSPLHF. The V call is TRBV30, the J call TRBJ1-6; D is unresolved. The V and J ends lost 2 bases and 4 bases respectively, with 15 bases between them. The CDR3 sequence is 16 residues long. Germline CDR1 is GTSNPN and CDR2 is SVGIG (reference sequence).

Turning to this clone: Other DNA sequences from this sample encode an identical CDR3 as well. The chain joins TRBV15 to TRBJ1-1; D is perhaps TRBD1 (5 bases). CDR1 and CDR2 (germline): LNHNV, YYDKDF (reference sequence). The CDR3 has 14 amino acids. V was trimmed by 0 bases and J by 3 bases, leaving 8 bases between them. Written as DNA, the CDR3 is TGTGCCACCAGCAGAGATAGGGGCCACACTGAAGCTTTCTTT. Translated: CATSRDRGHTEAFF.

This clone has only one observation. This chain uses TRBV5-4 with TRBJ2-4, with 7 bases aligning to TRBD2. This CDR3 contains 15 residues. V was clipped by 4 bases and J by 5 bases; unmatched bases: 9. Per germline, CDR1 SGHNT and CDR2 YYREEE (reference sequence). The CDR3 sequence: CASSPEGGAQNIQYF. Here the CDR3 DNA reads TGTGCCAGCAGCCCGGAGGGAGGGGCCCAAAACATTCAGTACTTC.

CDR3 sequence reads: CASSKGGGGSTEAFF. The CDR3, as DNA: TGTGCCAGCAGCAAAGGTGGGGGGGGGTCCACTGAAGCTTTCTTT. The chain combines TRBV21-1 with TRBJ1-1. TRBV21-1 represents a pseudogene. The CDR3 spans 15 residues.

Regarding this clone: Its ends do not fully match the called genes, so a read error is possible. The rearrangement uses TRBV5-1 and TRBJ1-6; TRBD1 aligns across 7 bases. CDR3 length: 16 residues. The V gene's germline CDR1 is SGHRS and CDR2 YFSETQ. The CDR3 DNA follows: TGCGCCAGCGGCTTTGCGACAGGGTCGACTAATTCACCCCTCCACTTT. It encodes CASGFATGSTNSPLHF.

This clone has a handful of counts. This CDR3 reads CAWSASYPGTGGGYTF. In DNA, the CDR3 is TGTGCCTGGAGTGCCTCTTACCCCGGGACAGGTGGTGGCTACACCTTC. The chain combines TRBV30 with TRBJ1-2; 8 nucleotides match TRBD1. This CDR3 spans 16 amino acids. The V and J ends lost 1 base and 7 bases, in that order; junction bases with no gene match: 14. Per the germline V gene, CDR1 is GTSNPN and CDR2 is SVGIG (reference sequence).

The chain joins TRBV27 to TRBJ2-7, with D perhaps TRBD2 (6 bases). V dropped 6 bases and J dropped 2 bases, with 17 bases sitting between them. The CDR3 has 15 amino acids. Germline values: CDR1 MNHEY, CDR2 SMNVEV (reference sequence). The CDR3 DNA sequence: TGTGCCAGCAGCTCGATCGAGGGAGGAGCCTACGAGCAGTACTTC. Its protein is CASSSIEGGAYEQYF.

This chain links TRBV7-8 with TRBJ2-7; 9 bases agree with TRBD2. The CDR3 length is 14 residues. V lost 1 base to trimming and J lost 5 bases; unmatched junction nucleotides: 3. CDR1 SGHVS and CDR2 FQNEAQ come from the germline V gene. CDR3 loop: CASSLVAGAHEQYF. CDR3 nucleotides: TGTGCCAGCAGCTTAGTAGCGGGAGCCCACGAGCAGTACTTC.

This sequence joins TRBV6-4 and TRBJ2-2; D gene ambiguous. Per germline, CDR1 MRHNA and CDR2 SNTAGT. The CDR3 runs 11 residues. V dropped 4 bases and J dropped 6 bases, with 3 bases sitting between them. The CDR3 DNA sequence: TGTGCCAGCAGTGCTGCCGGGGAGCTGTTTTTT. Amino acids: CASSAAGELFF.

The chain employs TRBV6-5 and TRBJ2-1; 10 bases map to TRBD1. In germline, CDR1 is MNHEY, CDR2 SVGAGI. CDR3 length: 16 amino acids. Losses at the gene ends were 4 bases for V and 4 bases for J; bases not matched to a gene: 7. CDR3 nucleotides: TGTGCCAGCAGTTCTATTCTGGGACAGGGGTACAATGAGCAGTTCTTC. It translates to CASSSILGQGYNEQFF.